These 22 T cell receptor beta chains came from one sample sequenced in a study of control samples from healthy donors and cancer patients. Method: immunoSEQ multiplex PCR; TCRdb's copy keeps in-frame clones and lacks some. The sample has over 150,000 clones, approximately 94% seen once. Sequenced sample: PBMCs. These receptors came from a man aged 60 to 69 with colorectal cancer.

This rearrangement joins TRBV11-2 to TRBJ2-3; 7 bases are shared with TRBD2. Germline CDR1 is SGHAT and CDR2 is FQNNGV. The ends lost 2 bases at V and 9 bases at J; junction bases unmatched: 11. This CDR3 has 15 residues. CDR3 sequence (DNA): TGTGCCAGCAGCTTAAGCGGGCCCCTCGGGGGGACGCAGTATTTT. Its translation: CASSLSGPLGGTQYF.

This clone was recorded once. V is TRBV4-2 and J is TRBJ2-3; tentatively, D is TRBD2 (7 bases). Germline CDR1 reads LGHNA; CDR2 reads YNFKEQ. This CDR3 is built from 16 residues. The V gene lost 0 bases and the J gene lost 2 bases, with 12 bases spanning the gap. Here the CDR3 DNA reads TGTGCCAGCAGCCAAGAGGGGGCGGGGGACACAGATACGCAGTATTTT. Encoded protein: CASSQEGAGDTDTQYF.

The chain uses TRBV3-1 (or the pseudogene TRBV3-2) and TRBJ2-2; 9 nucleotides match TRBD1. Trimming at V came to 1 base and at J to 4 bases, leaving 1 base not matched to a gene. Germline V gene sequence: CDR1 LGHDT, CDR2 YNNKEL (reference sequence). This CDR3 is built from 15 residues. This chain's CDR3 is CASSQGGQGTGELFF. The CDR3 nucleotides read TGTGCCAGCAGCCAAGGGGGACAGGGCACCGGGGAGCTGTTTTTT.

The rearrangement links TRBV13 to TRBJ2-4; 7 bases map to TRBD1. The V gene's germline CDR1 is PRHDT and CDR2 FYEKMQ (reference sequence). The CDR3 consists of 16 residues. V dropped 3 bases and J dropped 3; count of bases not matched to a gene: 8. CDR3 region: CASSFNRGVGKNIQYF. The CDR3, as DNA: TGTGCCAGCAGCTTTAACAGGGGAGTAGGCAAAAACATTCAGTACTTC.

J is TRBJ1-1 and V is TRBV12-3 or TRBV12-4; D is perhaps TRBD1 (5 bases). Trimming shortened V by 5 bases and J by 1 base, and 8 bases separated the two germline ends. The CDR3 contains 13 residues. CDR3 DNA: TGTGCCAGCAGTCCGACAGAGAACACTGAAGCTTTCTTT. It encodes CASSPTENTEAFF.

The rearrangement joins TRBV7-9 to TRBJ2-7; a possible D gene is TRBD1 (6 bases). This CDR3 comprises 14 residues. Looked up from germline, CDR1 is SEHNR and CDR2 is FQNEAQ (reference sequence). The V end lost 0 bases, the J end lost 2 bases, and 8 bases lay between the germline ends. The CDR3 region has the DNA TGTGCCAGCAGCTTAGCGGGGGCGACCTACGAGCAGTACTTC. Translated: CASSLAGATYEQYF. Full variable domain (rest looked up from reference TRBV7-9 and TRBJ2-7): DTGVSQNPRHKITKRGQNVTFRCDPISEHNRLYWYRQTLGQGPEFLTYFQNEAQLEKSRLLSDRFSAERPKGSFSTLEIQRTEQGDSAMYLCASSLAGATYEQYFGPGTRLTVT.

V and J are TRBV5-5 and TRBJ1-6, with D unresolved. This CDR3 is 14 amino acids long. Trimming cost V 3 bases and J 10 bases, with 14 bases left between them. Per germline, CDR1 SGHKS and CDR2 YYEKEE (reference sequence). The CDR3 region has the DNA TGTGCCAGCAGCTACCGGGGAGATGGCTCACCCCTCCACTTT. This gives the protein CASSYRGDGSPLHF. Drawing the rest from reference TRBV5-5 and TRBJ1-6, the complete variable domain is DAGVTQSPTHLIKTRGQQVTLRCSPISGHKSVSWYQQVLGQGPQFIFQYYEKEERGRGNFPDRFSARQFPNYSSELNVNALLLGDSALYLCASSYRGDGSPLHFGNGTRLTVT.

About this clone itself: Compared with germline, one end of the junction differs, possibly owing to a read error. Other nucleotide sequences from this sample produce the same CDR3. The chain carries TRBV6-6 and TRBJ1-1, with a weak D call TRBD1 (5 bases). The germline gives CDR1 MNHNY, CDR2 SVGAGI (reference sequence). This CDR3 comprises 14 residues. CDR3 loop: CASSYRAGTTEAFF. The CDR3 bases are TGTGCCAGCAGTTATAGGGCAGGGACCACTGAGGCTTTCTTT.

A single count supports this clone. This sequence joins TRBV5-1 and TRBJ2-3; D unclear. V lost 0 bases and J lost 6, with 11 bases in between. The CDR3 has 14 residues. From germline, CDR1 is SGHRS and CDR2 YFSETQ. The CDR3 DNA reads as TGCGCCAGCAGCTTGGCACCGTTTCCCGATACGCAGTATTTT. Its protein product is CASSLAPFPDTQYF.

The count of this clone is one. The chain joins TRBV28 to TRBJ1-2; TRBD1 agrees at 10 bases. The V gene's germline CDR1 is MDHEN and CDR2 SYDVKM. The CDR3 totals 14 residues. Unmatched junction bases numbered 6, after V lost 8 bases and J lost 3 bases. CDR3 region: CASGPGQGHYGYTF. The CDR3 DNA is TGTGCCAGCGGACCGGGACAGGGGCACTATGGCTACACCTTC.

The CDR3 protein is CASTLRSSGNTIYF. The CDR3 DNA follows: TGTGCCAGCACCCTACGGAGCTCTGGAAACACCATATATTTT. This chain connects TRBV5-6 to TRBJ1-3, with D hard to call. The CDR3 spans 14 residues. Germline V gene lookup returns CDR1 SGHDT and CDR2 YYEEEE. The ends were cut back, 6 bases at V and 0 bases at J, with 10 bases in the middle. Full variable domain (remainder filled in from reference TRBV5-6 and TRBJ1-3): DAGVTQSPTHLIKTRGQQVTLRCSPKSGHDTVSWYQQALGQGPQFIFQYYEEEERQRGNFPDRFSGHQFPNYSSELNVNALLLGDSALYLCASTLRSSGNTIYFGEGSWLTVV.

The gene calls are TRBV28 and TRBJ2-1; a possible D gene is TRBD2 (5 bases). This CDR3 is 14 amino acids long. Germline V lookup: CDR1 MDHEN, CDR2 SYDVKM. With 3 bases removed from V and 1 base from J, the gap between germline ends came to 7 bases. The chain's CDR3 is CASSFRGSYNEQFF. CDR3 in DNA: TGTGCCAGCAGTTTCCGGGGATCCTACAATGAGCAGTTCTTC.

In DNA form, the CDR3 reads TGTGCCAGCAGTATACAGGGGGTTCCTAATGAAAAACTGTTTTTT. It specifies CASSIQGVPNEKLFF. The rearrangement joins TRBV6-5 to TRBJ1-4, with 8 bases that match TRBD1. Germline lookup yields CDR1 MNHEY and CDR2 SVGAGI. V was pared by 5 bases and J by 3 bases, with 5 bases of the junction left unmatched. The CDR3 sequence is 15 residues long.

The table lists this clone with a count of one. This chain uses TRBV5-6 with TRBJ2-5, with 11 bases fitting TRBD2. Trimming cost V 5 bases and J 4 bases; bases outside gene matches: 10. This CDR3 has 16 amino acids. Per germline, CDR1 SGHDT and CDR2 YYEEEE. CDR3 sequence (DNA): TGTGCCAGCAGGCCCGGGACTAGCGGACGGGCAGAGACCCAGTACTTC. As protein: CASRPGTSGRAETQYF.

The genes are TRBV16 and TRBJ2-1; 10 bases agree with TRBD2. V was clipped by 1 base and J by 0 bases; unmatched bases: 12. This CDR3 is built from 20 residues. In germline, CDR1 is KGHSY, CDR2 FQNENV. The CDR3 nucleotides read TGTGCCAGCAGCCAATTTAGGAGCGGGGGGGTACCGAGCTCCTACAATGAGCAGTTCTTC. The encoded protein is CASSQFRSGGVPSSYNEQFF. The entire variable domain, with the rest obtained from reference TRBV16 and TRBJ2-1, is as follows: GEEVAQTPKHLVRGEGQKAKLYCAPIKGHSYVFWYQQVLKNEFKFLISFQNENVFDETGMPKERFSAKCLPNSPCSLEIQATKLEDSAVYFCASSQFRSGGVPSSYNEQFFGPGTRLTVL.

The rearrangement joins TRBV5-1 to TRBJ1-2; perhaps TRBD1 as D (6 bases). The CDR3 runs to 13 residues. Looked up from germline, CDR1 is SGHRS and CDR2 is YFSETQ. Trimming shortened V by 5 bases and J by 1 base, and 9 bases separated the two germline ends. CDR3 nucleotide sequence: TGCGCCAGCAGGCGACAGGATAACTATGGCTACACCTTC. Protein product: CASRRQDNYGYTF.

The CDR3 DNA follows: TGTGCCAGCAGCTTAGGCCCAGGACGTCGTAATTCACCCCTCCACTTT. It specifies CASSLGPGRRNSPLHF. The chain has TRBV7-7 and TRBJ1-6, with D uncertain. Per germline, CDR1 SSHAT and CDR2 FNYEAQ (reference sequence). The CDR3 consists of 16 residues. V was cut by 1 base and J by 6 bases, with 13 bases left in between.

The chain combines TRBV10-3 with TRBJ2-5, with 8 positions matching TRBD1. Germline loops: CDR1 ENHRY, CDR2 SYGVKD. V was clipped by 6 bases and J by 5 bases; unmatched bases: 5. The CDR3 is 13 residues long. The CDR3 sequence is CAISQGAWETQYF. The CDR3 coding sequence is TGTGCCATCAGCCAGGGGGCGTGGGAGACCCAGTACTTC.

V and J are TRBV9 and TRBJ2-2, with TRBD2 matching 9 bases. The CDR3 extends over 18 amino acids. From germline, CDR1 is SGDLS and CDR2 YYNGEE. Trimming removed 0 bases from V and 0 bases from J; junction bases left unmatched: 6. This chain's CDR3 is CASSVDGSGGPNTGELFF. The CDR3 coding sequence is TGTGCCAGCAGCGTAGATGGGAGCGGGGGGCCGAACACCGGGGAGCTGTTTTTT.

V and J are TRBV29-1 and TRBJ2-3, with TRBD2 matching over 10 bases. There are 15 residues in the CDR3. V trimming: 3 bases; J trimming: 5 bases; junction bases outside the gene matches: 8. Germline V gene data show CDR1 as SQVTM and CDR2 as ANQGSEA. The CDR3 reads CSVDSGGPPGDTQYF. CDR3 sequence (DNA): TGCAGCGTTGATAGCGGGGGGCCCCCCGGAGATACGCAGTATTTT.

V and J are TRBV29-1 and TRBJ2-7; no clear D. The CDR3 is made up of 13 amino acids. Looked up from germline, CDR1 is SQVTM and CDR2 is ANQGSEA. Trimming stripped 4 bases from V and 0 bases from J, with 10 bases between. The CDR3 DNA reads TGCAGCGTTGGAGTTTCTAGCTCCTACGAGCAGTACTTC. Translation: CSVGVSSSYEQYF.

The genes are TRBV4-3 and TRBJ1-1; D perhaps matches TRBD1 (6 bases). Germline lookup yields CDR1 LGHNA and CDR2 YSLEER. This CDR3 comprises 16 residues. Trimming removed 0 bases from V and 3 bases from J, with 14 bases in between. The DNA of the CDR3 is TGCGCCAGCAGCCAAGATGTCAGGGGATCTGACACTGAAGCTTTCTTT. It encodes CASSQDVRGSDTEAFF.